Listed below are T cell receptor beta chains from one sample, sequenced in a study of blood T cells in healthy people across ages. TCRdb processed the 5' RACE reads anew with MiXCR; each CDR3 protein has one entry. The sample shows hundreds of thousands of distinct CDR3 sequences, 24% of them seen only once. This sample was shared with a second study, whose subject was T cells of mothers and their children.

Sequences were obtained from blood. The receptors were gathered from a boy younger than 18 in good health. The CDR3 runs from the conserved cysteine through the conserved F or W. Fields, in order: clone size, V gene, D gene, CDR3 length, J gene, CDR3 protein, CDR3 DNA. D genes are given only for firm matches. Only some rows state a clone size, as once, few, many or a class for expanded clones.

NA,TRBV12-3/TRBV12-4,NA,14,TRBJ2-3,CASTEGARADTQYF,TGTGCCAGCACCGAGGGAGCGAGGGCCGATACGCAGTATTTT
NA,TRBV28,NA,15,TRBJ1-2,CASSFTPQGSYGYTF,TGTGCCAGCAGTTTCACACCCCAGGGGAGCTATGGCTACACCTTC
few,TRBV3-1,NA,14,TRBJ1-5,CASSHDQGTQPQHF,TGTGCCAGCAGCCATGACCAGGGGACTCAGCCCCAGCATTTT
few,TRBV9,NA,17,TRBJ2-1,CASSVGSGDSSYNEQFF,TGTGCCAGCAGCGTAGGTAGCGGGGACAGCTCCTACAATGAGCAGTTCTTC
few,TRBV5-4,TRBD1,13,TRBJ2-5,CASSWDREETQYF,TGTGCCAGCAGCTGGGACAGGGAAGAGACCCAGTACTTC
NA,TRBV3-1,NA,16,TRBJ2-1,CASSQVAGSRENEQFF,TGTGCCAGCAGCCAAGTTGCCGGGAGTAGGGAAAATGAGCAGTTCTTC
once,TRBV29-1,NA,12,TRBJ2-7,CSVTGYAYEQYF,TGCAGCGTTACAGGTTATGCCTACGAGCAGTACTTC
NA,TRBV7-2,NA,12,TRBJ1-5,CASSFGVQPQHF,TGTGCCAGCAGCTTCGGGGTTCAGCCCCAGCATTTT
NA,TRBV12-3/TRBV12-4,NA,13,TRBJ2-7,CASLGAGGYEQYF,TGTGCCAGCCTGGGGGCCGGGGGTTACGAGCAGTACTTC
NA,TRBV3-1,NA,18,TRBJ1-4,CASSLGGSNLIYNEKLFF,TGTGCCAGCAGCCTGGGAGGGTCCAACCTTATATATAATGAAAAACTGTTTTTT
many,TRBV10-2,NA,15,TRBJ2-6,CASSEVSAGANVLTF,TGCGCCAGCAGTGAGGTCAGCGCTGGGGCCAACGTCCTGACTTTC
few,TRBV7-2,NA,15,TRBJ1-2,CASSLFPEQGDGYTF,TGTGCCAGCAGCTTATTTCCTGAGCAGGGAGATGGCTACACCTTC
NA,TRBV5-5,NA,13,TRBJ1-2,CASSVDSYYGYTF,TGTGCCAGCAGCGTAGACTCCTACTATGGCTACACCTTC
few,TRBV4-3,NA,17,TRBJ2-1,CASSYRDFRGAPNEQFF,TGCGCCAGCAGCTACCGGGACTTCCGGGGTGCTCCAAATGAGCAGTTCTTC
NA,TRBV12-3/TRBV12-4,NA,16,TRBJ2-3,CASSFPRERAVDTQYF,TGTGCCAGCAGTTTCCCCAGGGAGCGGGCCGTAGATACGCAGTATTTT
NA,TRBV7-2,TRBD1,16,TRBJ2-3,CASTKTGTGRADTQYF,TGTGCCAGCACCAAAACCGGGACAGGGAGGGCAGATACGCAGTATTTT
few,TRBV7-2,NA,16,TRBJ2-5,CASSLEVGGQELAQYF,TGTGCCAGCAGCTTAGAAGTTGGGGGTCAAGAGTTAGCCCAGTACTTC
NA,TRBV6-2/TRBV6-3,NA,17,TRBJ2-7,CAGSSLPGTMNPYEQYF,TGTGCCGGCAGTTCTCTTCCCGGGACGATGAATCCCTACGAGCAGTACTTC
few,TRBV20-1,NA,11,TRBJ1-2,CSVEDPPGYTF,TGCAGTGTAGAGGACCCGCCCGGCTACACCTTC
once,TRBV20-1,NA,13,TRBJ2-7,CSASLTVPYEQYF,TGCAGTGCTTCCCTGACTGTCCCCTACGAGCAGTACTTC
NA,TRBV7-2,TRBD2,14,TRBJ2-5,CASRLRLAEETQYF,TGTGCCAGCAGATTAAGACTAGCGGAAGAGACCCAGTACTTC
NA,TRBV10-3,TRBD2,16,TRBJ2-3,CAISVRSGGTTDTQYF,TGTGCCATCAGTGTCCGAAGCGGGGGGACCACAGATACGCAGTATTTT
few,TRBV11-3,NA,13,TRBJ2-3,CASSINPGDTQYF,TGTGCCAGCAGCATAAACCCTGGAGATACGCAGTATTTT
few,TRBV11-1,TRBD2,15,TRBJ2-1,CASSFGAGVNNEQFF,TGTGCCAGCAGCTTCGGGGCGGGGGTTAACAATGAGCAGTTCTTC
NA,TRBV12-3/TRBV12-4,NA,14,TRBJ2-5,CASSLGEYQETQYF,TGTGCCAGCAGTTTAGGCGAGTACCAAGAGACCCAGTACTTC
NA,TRBV5-1,TRBD1,15,TRBJ2-3,CASSGGQGAADTQYF,TGCGCCAGCAGCGGAGGACAGGGGGCTGCAGATACGCAGTATTTT
few,TRBV5-6,NA,14,TRBJ2-2,CASSLGGPGGELFF,TGTGCCAGCAGCTTAGGAGGGCCGGGAGGGGAGCTGTTTTTT
few,TRBV28,NA,15,TRBJ2-7,CASSFGMAGYYEQYF,TGTGCCAGCAGTTTTGGAATGGCGGGCTACTACGAGCAGTACTTC
NA,TRBV25-1,TRBD1,14,TRBJ2-7,CASSEQQGAYEQYF,TGTGCCAGCAGTGAACAACAGGGGGCCTACGAGCAGTACTTC
few,TRBV27,NA,14,TRBJ2-2,CASTLGGRTGELVF,TGTGCCAGCACCTTGGGGGGACGCACCGGGGAGCTGGTTTTT
NA,TRBV7-2,NA,15,TRBJ1-2,CASSLVGLTNYGYTF,TGTGCCAGCAGCTTAGTCGGACTGACTAACTATGGCTACACCTTC
NA,TRBV7-2,TRBD2,14,TRBJ2-5,CASSLQRGGETQYF,TGTGCCAGCAGCTTACAGCGGGGGGGAGAGACCCAGTACTTC
NA,TRBV19,NA,15,TRBJ2-7,CASSMGRGTSYEQYF,TGTGCCAGTAGTATGGGTCGCGGGACCTCCTACGAGCAGTACTTC
few,TRBV15,NA,19,TRBJ2-5,CATSREKFPGPEEGETQYF,TGTGCCACCAGCAGAGAGAAATTCCCGGGACCCGAAGAGGGAGAGACCCAGTACTTC
NA,TRBV20-1,TRBD1,15,TRBJ1-6,CSARPRQGADSPLHF,TGCAGTGCTAGACCTCGACAGGGGGCGGATTCACCCCTCCACTTT
NA,TRBV28,NA,14,TRBJ2-7,CASSWAGDTYEQYF,TGTGCCAGCAGTTGGGCAGGGGACACCTACGAGCAGTACTTC
NA,TRBV6-5,NA,13,TRBJ1-2,CASRRSGWDGYTF,TGTGCCAGCAGAAGATCAGGGTGGGATGGCTACACCTTC
NA,TRBV6-5,TRBD2,14,TRBJ2-7,CASSYTTSGFVQYF,TGTGCCAGCAGTTACACCACTAGCGGCTTCGTACAGTACTTC
many,TRBV5-1,NA,14,TRBJ2-5,CASSLLTSSETQYF,TGCGCCAGCAGCCTACTGACTAGTTCGGAGACCCAGTACTTC
few,TRBV5-6,NA,11,TRBJ1-4,CASSVREELFF,TGTGCCAGCAGCGTAAGAGAAGAACTGTTTTTT
few,TRBV7-8,NA,19,TRBJ1-3,CASSLAGVRRGFTGNTIYF,TGTGCCAGCAGCTTAGCGGGCGTTCGGAGGGGTTTCACTGGAAACACCATATATTTT
few,TRBV5-1,TRBD2,15,TRBJ2-3,CASSGAGAITDTQYF,TGCGCCAGCAGCGGAGCGGGAGCCATCACAGATACGCAGTATTTT
NA,TRBV12-3/TRBV12-4,NA,14,TRBJ1-5,CASSSARAGQPQHF,TGTGCCAGCAGTTCCGCTAGGGCTGGTCAGCCCCAGCATTTT
NA,TRBV20-1,TRBD2,14,TRBJ2-7,CSARDRGGLYEQYF,TGCAGTGCTAGAGATCGGGGGGGCCTCTACGAGCAGTACTTC
NA,TRBV12-5,TRBD2,16,TRBJ2-5,CASGLVLELAGETQYF,TGTGCTAGTGGTTTGGTACTTGAACTAGCGGGAGAGACCCAGTACTTC
NA,TRBV12-3/TRBV12-4,TRBD1,14,TRBJ1-2,CASSLTGTVDGYTF,TGTGCCAGCAGTCTAACCGGGACAGTAGATGGCTACACCTTC
NA,TRBV4-3,NA,14,TRBJ2-7,CASSQAQGEWEQYF,TGCGCCAGCAGCCAGGCCCAAGGGGAGTGGGAGCAGTACTTC
few,TRBV11-2,NA,15,TRBJ2-2,CASAPLAAFTGELFF,TGTGCCAGCGCCCCTTTAGCGGCCTTCACCGGGGAGCTGTTTTTT
few,TRBV27,TRBD2,15,TRBJ2-7,CASSLSGGDYYEQYF,TGTGCCAGCAGTTTAAGCGGGGGGGACTACTACGAGCAGTACTTC
few,TRBV4-3,NA,15,TRBJ2-7,CASSQGLAISYEQYF,TGCGCCAGCAGCCAAGGTCTAGCCATCTCCTACGAGCAGTACTTC
NA,TRBV6-2/TRBV6-3,NA,16,TRBJ2-6,CASSGAYSSGANVLTF,TGTGCCAGCAGTGGGGCCTACAGCTCTGGGGCCAACGTCCTGACTTTC
few,TRBV24-1,NA,14,TRBJ2-3,CATSDRHSTDTQYF,TGTGCCACCAGCGATCGACATAGCACAGATACGCAGTATTTT
few,TRBV28,NA,15,TRBJ2-7,CASSWARVLTYEQYF,TGTGCCAGCAGTTGGGCTCGTGTGCTCACCTACGAGCAGTACTTC
NA,TRBV11-2,NA,13,TRBJ2-1,CASSFYTPNEQFF,TGTGCCAGCAGCTTCTATACCCCTAATGAGCAGTTCTTC
few,TRBV6-2/TRBV6-3,NA,15,TRBJ1-5,CASSYSTGVNQPQHF,TGTGCCAGCAGTTACTCGACTGGTGTTAATCAGCCCCAGCATTTT
NA,TRBV24-1,TRBD2,15,TRBJ2-3,CATSTLGEGTDTQYF,TGTGCCACCAGTACCTTAGGGGAGGGGACAGATACGCAGTATTTT
NA,TRBV4-2,NA,15,TRBJ2-7,CASSQGGSGAYEQYF,TGTGCCAGCAGCCAAGGCGGTTCAGGGGCCTACGAGCAGTACTTC
once,TRBV28,TRBD1,15,TRBJ2-6,CASSEGARGANVLTF,TGTGCCAGCAGTGAGGGGGCGCGAGGGGCCAACGTCCTGACTTTC
NA,TRBV29-1,NA,13,TRBJ2-1,CSASGGPCNEQFF,TGCAGCGCGTCTGGGGGCCCCTGCAATGAGCAGTTCTTC